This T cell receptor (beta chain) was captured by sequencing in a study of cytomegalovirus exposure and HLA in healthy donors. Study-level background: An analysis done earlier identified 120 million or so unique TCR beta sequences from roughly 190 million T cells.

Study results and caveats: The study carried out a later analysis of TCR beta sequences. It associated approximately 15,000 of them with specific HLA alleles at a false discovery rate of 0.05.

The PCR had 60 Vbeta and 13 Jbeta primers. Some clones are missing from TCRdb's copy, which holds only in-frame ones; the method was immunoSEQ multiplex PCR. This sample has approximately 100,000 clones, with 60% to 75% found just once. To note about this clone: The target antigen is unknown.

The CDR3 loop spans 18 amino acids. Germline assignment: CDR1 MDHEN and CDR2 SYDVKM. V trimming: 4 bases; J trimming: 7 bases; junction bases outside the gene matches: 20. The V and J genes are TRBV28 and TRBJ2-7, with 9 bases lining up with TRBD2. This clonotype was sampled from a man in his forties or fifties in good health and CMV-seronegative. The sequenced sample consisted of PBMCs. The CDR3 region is CASSSGASGAHRRGEQYF. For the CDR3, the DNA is TGTGCCAGCAGTTCCGGGGCTAGCGGGGCCCACCGGAGGGGGGAGCAGTACTTC.